These 28 T cell receptor beta chains came from one sample sequenced in a study of metastatic and nonmetastatic thyroid tumors (dated by TCRdb to between 2020 and 2021). The library was built by means of PCR. Sequencing relied on an Illumina HiSeq 4000. TCRdb reworked the public reads: Q25 trimming with fastp, MiXCR clone assembly, productive beta chains retained. The sample table holds approximately 90,000 clones, of which around 7.8% were seen once. The ten largest account for 8.8% of the sample. No treatment had been received by any patient before thyroid surgery. Sequenced: blood. The source is a female donor with papillary thyroid cancer or a benign thyroid nodule (not recorded which). Some clones in this sample may be carry-over from other donors' samples.

This clone was seen ten or more times. J is TRBJ2-7 and V is TRBV14; 10 bases line up with TRBD2. CDR1 and CDR2 from the germline V gene are SGHDN and FVKESK. Unmatched junction bases numbered 5, after V lost 0 bases and J lost 3 bases. This CDR3 has 16 amino acids. The CDR3 bases are TGTGCCAGCAGCCAAGATAGACTAGCGGGTCACTACGAGCAGTACTTC. Translated: CASSQDRLAGHYEQYF. Full variable domain (outside the CDR3, taken from reference TRBV14 and TRBJ2-7): EAGVTQFPSHSVIEKGQTVTLRCDPISGHDNLYWYRRVMGKEIKFLLHFVKESKQDESGMPNNRFLAERTGGTYSTLKVQPAELEDSGVYFCASSQDRLAGHYEQYFGPGTRLTVT.

In this sample, this clone turned up many times. The gene calls are TRBV15 and TRBJ2-2; D is ambiguous. The CDR3 extends over 14 amino acids. CDR1 is LNHNV and CDR2 is YYDKDF in the germline V gene (reference sequence). Trimming took off 0 bases at V and 5 bases at J, with 7 bases between the two ends. The CDR3 coding sequence is TGTGCCACCAGCAGAGATGTAGAGACCGGGGAGCTGTTTTTT. Amino acids: CATSRDVETGELFF.

This clone was found many times. The chain combines TRBV2 with TRBJ1-2; a possible D gene is TRBD1 (6 bases). Germline V gene sequence: CDR1 SNHLY, CDR2 FYNNEI. Trimming stripped 8 bases from V and 2 bases from J, with 21 bases between. The CDR3 is made up of 16 amino acids. The CDR3 nucleotides are TGTGCCAGCTTACAGGACGGGGGCCAGATAAACTATGGCTACACCTTC. This translates into CASLQDGGQINYGYTF. The whole variable domain, filled in from reference TRBV2 and TRBJ1-2, reads EPEVTQTPSHQVTQMGQEVILRCVPISNHLYFYWYRQILGQKVEFLVSFYNNEISEKSEIFDDQFSVERPDGSNFTLKIRSTKLEDSAMYFCASLQDGGQINYGYTFGSGTRLTVV.

Ten or more counts support this clone. CDR3 region: CASSLTGTNEKLFF. CDR3 nucleotide sequence: TGTGCCAGCAGCTTGACAGGGACTAATGAAAAACTGTTTTTT. The chain is built from TRBV11-1 and TRBJ1-4, with TRBD1 identical over 7 bases. The germline gives CDR1 SGHAT, CDR2 FQDESV (reference sequence). This CDR3 has 14 amino acids. The ends lost 3 bases at V and 2 bases at J; junction bases unmatched: 0. The variable domain in full, with the rest retrieved from reference TRBV11-1 and TRBJ1-4, is EAEVAQSPRYKITEKSQAVAFWCDPISGHATLYWYRQILGQGPELLVQFQDESVVDDSQLPKDRFSAERLKGVDSTLKIQPAELGDSAMYLCASSLTGTNEKLFFGSGTQLSVL.

This clone showed up just a few times. The gene calls are TRBV11-2 and TRBJ2-7, with TRBD1 as a possible D gene (5 bases). V dropped 1 base and J dropped 4 bases, with 17 bases sitting between them. The length of the CDR3 is 16 residues. Germline V lookup: CDR1 SGHAT, CDR2 FQNNGV. CDR3 bases: TGTGCCAGCAGCTTAGTAGGGCAGGGTAGGTCTTACGAGCAGTACTTC. Residues: CASSLVGQGRSYEQYF.

Ten or more counts support this clone. The CDR3 carries no conserved terminal phenylalanine or tryptophan, so it likely arises from a read error. Because the CDR3's place on the DNA is in doubt, the DNA is left out and the CDR3 is given as listed by TCRdb. The V and J genes are TRBV2 and TRBJ1-6; TRBD1 is taken as the D call from the table, unchecked against the DNA. Germline-derived CDR1 and CDR2 are SNHLY and FYNNEI. The CDR3 spans 13 amino acids, including both terminal residues. CDR3: CASGGETGTGPHL.

The table lists this clone with many counts. The rearrangement uses TRBV5-1 and TRBJ2-3; 7 bases line up with TRBD1. The germline CDR1 and CDR2 sequences are SGHRS and YFSETQ. This CDR3 comprises 14 residues. Trimming removed 3 bases from V and 5 bases from J; junction bases left unmatched: 6. In nucleotides, the CDR3 is TGCGCCAGCAGCTCCGACAGGGCGGGAGATACGCAGTATTTT. This sequence encodes CASSSDRAGDTQYF. Supplemented by reference TRBV5-1 and TRBJ2-3, the full variable domain reads KAGVTQTPRYLIKTRGQQVTLSCSPISGHRSVSWYQQTPGQGLQFLFEYFSETQRNKGNFPGRFSGRQFSNSRSEMNVSTLELGDSALYLCASSSDRAGDTQYFGPGTRLTVL.

The table lists this clone with many counts. The V and J genes are TRBV5-1 and TRBJ2-3, with 8 bases that match TRBD2. In germline, CDR1 is SGHRS, CDR2 YFSETQ. This CDR3 comprises 17 residues. After removal of 3 bases from V and 0 bases from J, the junction contained 9 bases not matched to a gene. CDR3: CASSSPGGWESTDTQYF. The CDR3 DNA reads as TGCGCCAGCAGCTCCCCGGGGGGGTGGGAAAGCACAGATACGCAGTATTTT.

With respect to this clone: Being one base from a much bigger clone, this may be a read error. The chain has TRBV30 and TRBJ1-1, with D possibly being TRBD1 (5 bases). Germline V gives CDR1 GTSNPN, CDR2 SVGIG (reference sequence). This CDR3 has 13 residues. The ends were cut back, 5 bases at V and 4 bases at J, with 14 bases in the middle. CDR3 bases: TGTGCCTGGGACCGGTACAGGCGCACTGAAGCTTTCTTT. It yields the protein CAWDRYRRTEAFF.

In its sample, this clone was seen many times. The chain employs TRBV3-1 and TRBJ2-6; D is unresolved. The CDR3 length is 14 residues. Looked up from germline, CDR1 is LGHDT and CDR2 is YNNKEL (reference sequence). V lost 6 bases to trimming and J lost 1 base, with 7 bases between them. The CDR3 nucleotides are TGTGCCAGCAGTCAGACATCTGGGGCCAACGTCCTGACTTTC. Its protein product is CASSQTSGANVLTF.

This clone was counted at least ten times. The V call is TRBV6-1, the J call TRBJ1-3; the D is unclear. Trimming took 9 bases from V and 0 from J, leaving 15 bases between them. The CDR3 is 15 residues long. CDR1 is MNHNS and CDR2 is SASEGT in the germline V gene. Here the CDR3 DNA reads TGTGCCAGTAGCAGCCGAGACCTCTCTGGAAACACCATATATTTT. Amino acids: CASSSRDLSGNTIYF.

This clone was seen ten or more times. Other DNA sequences in the same sample also yield this CDR3. The chain is built from TRBV20-1 and TRBJ2-7, with 7 nucleotides matching TRBD1. The CDR3 is made up of 12 amino acids. V lost 5 bases, J lost 3 bases, and 4 bases stayed unmatched. The germline V gene encodes CDR1 DFQATT and CDR2 SNEGSKA (reference sequence). The CDR3 DNA reads TGCAGTGCTTCGGGACAGATCTACGAGCAGTACTTC. This codes for CSASGQIYEQYF.

The table lists this clone with many counts. J is TRBJ2-1 and V is TRBV7-3; D perhaps matches TRBD2 (6 bases). Trimming cost V 5 bases and J 6 bases, with 8 bases left between them. Germline V gene lookup returns CDR1 SGHTA and CDR2 FQGTGA. This CDR3 has 12 amino acids. The CDR3 coding sequence is TGTGCCAGCAGCACGGGGGTCAATGAGCAGTTCTTC. As protein: CASSTGVNEQFF. Supplemented by reference TRBV7-3 and TRBJ2-1, the full variable domain reads GAGVSQTPSNKVTEKGKYVELRCDPISGHTALYWYRQSLGQGPEFLIYFQGTGAADDSGLPNDRFFAVRPEGSVSTLKIQRTERGDSAVYLCASSTGVNEQFFGPGTRLTVL.

This clone occurred many times. The chain carries TRBV6-1 and TRBJ2-5; 7 positions match TRBD1. This CDR3 is built from 13 residues. Unmatched junction bases numbered 7, after V lost 7 bases and J lost 5 bases. Per the germline V gene, CDR1 is MNHNS and CDR2 is SASEGT. Here the CDR3 reads CASTRDRVETQYF. The DNA for the CDR3 is TGTGCCAGCACCCGAGACAGGGTGGAGACCCAGTACTTC.

The rearrangement links TRBV18 to TRBJ1-1; no clear D gene. V was clipped by 8 bases and J by 1 base, with 20 bases between them. This CDR3 contains 16 residues. Germline V gives CDR1 KGHSH, CDR2 LQKENI. The DNA for the CDR3 is TGTGCCAGCACTCGACTCAGGACCGATTCGAACACTGAAGCTTTCTTT. This sequence encodes CASTRLRTDSNTEAFF.

This clone was detected a few times. The chain employs TRBV27 and TRBJ2-1; 9 bases map to TRBD2. This CDR3 is built from 14 residues. J lost 1 base, V lost 7 bases, and 2 bases had no gene match. Germline V gene lookup returns CDR1 MNHEY and CDR2 SMNVEV (reference sequence). The CDR3 protein is CASNAGGSYNEQFF. The CDR3 bases are TGTGCCAGCAATGCGGGAGGGTCCTACAATGAGCAGTTCTTC.

This clone was picked up many times. The sample holds other DNA sequences that translate to the same CDR3. V is TRBV3-1 and J is TRBJ2-2, with TRBD2 as a possible D gene (5 bases). From germline, CDR1 is LGHDT and CDR2 YNNKEL (reference sequence). Trimming removed 6 bases from V and 6 bases from J, with 14 bases in between. The CDR3 consists of 14 residues. The CDR3 reads CASSPGGSSGELFF. CDR3 coding DNA: TGTGCCAGCAGTCCCGGTGGGAGCTCCGGGGAGCTGTTTTTT.

This clone was seen ten or more times. The V gene is TRBV19, the J gene TRBJ1-4, with TRBD1 matching 10 bases. After removal of 5 bases from V and 3 bases from J, the junction contained 3 bases not matched to a gene. This CDR3 has 15 amino acids. Germline V gene lookup returns CDR1 LNHDA and CDR2 SQIVND (reference sequence). The chain's CDR3 is CASSAGTGANEKLFF. The CDR3 DNA follows: TGTGCCAGTAGTGCTGGGACAGGGGCTAATGAAAAACTGTTTTTT. Filled out from reference TRBV19 and TRBJ1-4, the complete variable domain reads DGGITQSPKYLFRKEGQNVTLSCEQNLNHDAMYWYRQDPGQGLRLIYYSQIVNDFQKGDIAEGYSVSREKKESFPLTVTSAQKNPTAFYLCASSAGTGANEKLFFGSGTQLSVL.

This clone was detected ten times or more. This rearrangement joins TRBV10-3 to TRBJ2-7; a weak D match, TRBD2 (6 bases). V was clipped by 5 bases and J by 0 bases, with 14 bases between them. Germline values: CDR1 ENHRY, CDR2 SYGVKD. CDR3 size: 15 residues. The CDR3 is CAISSSTRASYEQYF. DNA of the CDR3: TGTGCCATCAGTTCCTCGACTAGAGCCTCCTACGAGCAGTACTTC.

The count of this clone is one. This may come from a read error, since a much larger clone is one base off. The sample contains more than one DNA sequence encoding this CDR3. The chain links TRBV7-6 to TRBJ1-4; D is uncertain. V lost 3 bases, J lost 3 bases, and 11 bases lay in between. This CDR3 contains 15 residues. Germline CDR1 SGHVS, CDR2 FNYEAQ. The CDR3 reads CASSLGGSSNEKLFF. The DNA for the CDR3 is TGTGCCAGCAGCTTGGGTGGCTCGTCTAATGAAAAACTGTTTTTT. Full variable domain (rest looked up from reference TRBV7-6 and TRBJ1-4): GAGVSQSPRYKVTKRGQDVALRCDPISGHVSLYWYRQALGQGPEFLTYFNYEAQQDKSGLPNDRFSAERPEGSISTLTIQRTEQRDSAMYRCASSLGGSSNEKLFFGSGTQLSVL.

This clone turned up a few times. This chain joins TRBV15 and TRBJ2-2; D gene ambiguous. V was shortened by 4 bases and J by 5 bases, with 5 bases between the two germline ends. This CDR3 has 12 residues. CDR1 and CDR2 (germline): LNHNV, YYDKDF (reference sequence). The CDR3 loop reads CATSTFTGELFF. The CDR3 DNA reads TGTGCCACCAGCACTTTTACCGGGGAGCTGTTTTTT.

The chain has TRBV20-1 and TRBJ1-1; tentatively, D is TRBD1 (5 bases). The V gene's germline CDR1 is DFQATT and CDR2 SNEGSKA (reference sequence). CDR3 length equals 13 residues. The CDR3 reads CTPGRTPNTEAFF. The CDR3 bases are TGCACGCCAGGACGGACACCTAACACTGAAGCTTTCTTT.

This clone was counted many times. This chain links TRBV10-2 with TRBJ2-5, with TRBD2 matching over 13 bases. This CDR3 has 15 amino acids. Germline V CDR1 and CDR2: WSHSY, SAAADI. The V segment lost 5 bases and the J segment 4 bases; nucleotides outside the gene matches: 4. The CDR3 loop reads CASSWTSGGGETQYF. Written as DNA, the CDR3 is TGCGCCAGCAGTTGGACTAGCGGGGGAGGAGAGACCCAGTACTTC.

V usage is TRBV29-1 and J usage is TRBJ1-6; D is unresolved. Trimming shortened V by 2 bases and J by 7 bases, and 12 bases separated the two germline ends. This CDR3 has 14 amino acids. Germline CDR1 SQVTM, CDR2 ANQGSEA. The CDR3: CSVERLAENSPLHF. DNA of the CDR3: TGCAGCGTTGAAAGGCTGGCAGAAAATTCACCCCTCCACTTT. The whole variable domain, remainder taken from reference TRBV29-1 and TRBJ1-6, is SAVISQKPSRDICQRGTSLTIQCQVDSQVTMMFWYRQQPGQSLTLIATANQGSEATYESGFVIDKFPISRPNLTFSTLTVSNMSPEDSSIYLCSVERLAENSPLHFGNGTRLTVT.

This clone was observed a few times. This sequence may be a read error, since a much larger clone differs from it by one base. The chain employs TRBV6-1 and TRBJ2-1; possible D gene TRBD2, 6 bases. CDR3 size: 14 residues. The germline V gene encodes CDR1 MNHNS and CDR2 SASEGT. In nucleotides, the CDR3 is TGTGCCAGCAGTTGGGGGGAGAGCTACAATGGGCAGTTCTTC. As protein: CASSWGESYNGQFF.

This clone was counted at least ten times. This chain links TRBV19 with TRBJ2-5; D gene ambiguous. Trimming cost V 2 bases and J 5 bases, with 3 bases left between them. There are 11 residues in the CDR3. Germline CDR1 reads LNHDA; CDR2 reads SQIVND (reference sequence). The CDR3 bases are TGTGCCAGTAGTATAAGCGAGACCCAGTACTTC. Encoded protein: CASSISETQYF.

This clone was counted ten times or more. The chain links TRBV30 to TRBJ2-3, with unresolved D. Trimming shortened V by 0 bases and J by 4 bases, and 5 bases separated the two germline ends. The CDR3 length is 12 residues. Germline loops: CDR1 GTSNPN, CDR2 SVGIG (reference sequence). The CDR3 region has the DNA TGTGCCTGGAGTGTGGGCCCAGATACGCAGTATTTT. This sequence encodes CAWSVGPDTQYF. The full variable domain, in which reference TRBV30 and TRBJ2-3 provide the parts outside the CDR3, is SQTIHQWPATLVQPVGSPLSLECTVEGTSNPNLYWYRQAAGRGLQLLFYSVGIGQISSEVPQNLSASRPQDRQFILSSKKLLLSDSGFYLCAWSVGPDTQYFGPGTRLTVL.

This clone was observed at least ten times. This chain uses TRBV18 with TRBJ2-5; a possible D gene is TRBD1 (6 bases). The CDR3 consists of 14 residues. V shed 0 bases and J shed 6 bases, with 11 bases lying between them. The V gene's germline CDR1 is KGHSH and CDR2 LQKENI. Here the CDR3 reads CASSPPTGGKTQYF. In DNA form, the CDR3 reads TGTGCCAGCTCACCACCGACAGGAGGAAAGACCCAGTACTTC. Combining the CDR3 with reference TRBV18 and TRBJ2-5 gives the whole variable domain NAGVMQNPRHLVRRRGQEARLRCSPMKGHSHVYWYRQLPEEGLKFMVYLQKENIIDESGMPKERFSAEFPKEGPSILRIQQVVRGDSAAYFCASSPPTGGKTQYFGPGTRLLVL.